The T cell receptor (beta chain) under discussion was sequenced for a study of T cell responses to AZD1222 COVID-19 vaccine listed by TCRdb under 2021. For the wider study: AZD1222 recipients whose second dose came at about 4 weeks and those whose second dose came at about 12 weeks were combined into one group, since spike-specific TCR depth and breadth did not differ between the two schedules. TCR sequencing covered over 230 trial participants: 200 to 210 given two doses of AZD1222 and 26 given two doses of MenACWY control vaccine. Trial participants were enrolled into age subgroups of 18-55, 56-69 and 70-plus years, which contained around 140, 26 and 57 TCR-sequenced participants, respectively. What the work shows at the level of the full study, not this receptor alone: The whole spike protein was spanned by vaccine-associated CD4 TCRs, and dominant responses were seen in regions 160-218 and 743-854. Reportedly, almost half of the unique spike-specific TCRs recognized epitopes lying outside the regions that are mutated in the B.1.351 and B.1.1.7 variants. Spike-specific TCR breadth and depth rose significantly after two AZD1222 doses compared with day 0 and with MenACWY recipients. The 56-69-year group was small, and its depth increase did not reach significance, likely because of low power. Conclusions about previously exposed vaccinees are limited because only five to seven AZD1222 recipients were SARS-CoV-2 seropositive at baseline. Participants were mostly white British, with more females than males. The authors suggested clonal diversity may have been underestimated. Because no day 14 peak-response samples were available, the repertoires could be characterized only after the peak T cell response.

In the case of this clone: The antigen it recognizes is unknown. Base quality data are lacking; no much larger clone is found one base away.

The CDR3 regions of human TCRbeta chains were subjected to immunosequencing. The paper's data handling went like this. Repertoire TCRs were matched against a reference library of SARS-CoV-2-specific TCRs generated with the MIRA antigen-specificity platform. Breadth was defined as the fraction of unique TCRs that were SARS-CoV-2-associated. Depth was defined as the fraction of total T cells that were SARS-CoV-2-associated. Using the MIRA data, every spike-specific TCR was mapped to the spike region that the TCR reacted to and assigned to either a CD4 or a CD8 class. Log10-transformed breadth and depth values were compared by one-way ANOVA with Sidak's multiple comparisons tests. In TCRdb, the immuneACCESS table is reduced to in-frame sequences with V and J assigned. These tables do not hold every clone; where another copy was compared, an unresolved V gene accounts for under half, and the others remain unexplained. V and J calls and clone size are as listed in that table; D and trimming were resolved from the DNA. The sample table contains 90,000 to 120,000 clones; only one count was recorded for about 93% of them. Clones ranked in the top ten supply around 5% of the sample.

The label giving this sample's time point can be read as: baseline before first vaccination. The vaccinee samples were drawn from two UK trials, COV001 and COV002, one of which was a single-blind randomized controlled phase 2/3 trial testing AZD1222 (ChAdOx1 nCoV-19) in healthy adults. Trial participant PBMC samples were collected at day 0 and day 28 after the second dose for TCRbeta chain sequencing. The germline V gene provides CDR1 MDHEN and CDR2 SYDVKM. From the cysteine through the phenylalanine, the CDR3 covers 16 amino acids. CDR3 DNA is the only sequence kept; it has 48 bases, read in frame from the first base. At the junction V is shortened by 3 bases and J by 4 bases, with 16 bases in between.

Rearrangement joined TRBV28 to TRBJ2-4; the D gene is perhaps TRBD1, on 5 matching bases. The receptor was isolated from an adult in good health. This specimen was peripheral blood, taken on day 0 of AZD1222 vaccination. The CDR3 is CASSFRGRATKNIQYF. The nucleotide sequence reads TGTGCCAGCAGTTTCCGAGGCAGGGCGACGAAAAACATTCAGTACTTC.